These 16 T cell receptor beta chains originate from one sample sequenced in a study of OX40 agonist ivuxolimab in advanced cancers. Profiling relied on immunoSEQ multiplex PCR, and the TCRdb table lists in-frame clones only, not all of them. This table holds more than 100,000 clones, about nine tenths found once. Material: CD4+ or CD8+ T cells sorted from blood, obtained in a trial of the OX40 agonist ivuxolimab. The receptors stem from an adult with an advanced solid tumor such as melanoma, head and neck, liver or kidney cancer.

This clone was recorded once. The gene calls are TRBV7-8 and TRBJ2-1; D is possibly TRBD2 (6 bases). Germline V gene lookup returns CDR1 SGHVS and CDR2 FQNEAQ. CDR3 length: 13 amino acids. Trimming took 4 bases from V and 8 from J, leaving 12 bases between them. CDR3: CASSSGGGDEQFF. For the CDR3, the DNA is TGTGCCAGCAGCTCGGGTGGAGGGGATGAGCAGTTCTTC. Supplemented by reference TRBV7-8 and TRBJ2-1, the full variable domain reads GAGVSQSPRYKVAKRGQDVALRCDPISGHVSLFWYQQALGQGPEFLTYFQNEAQLDKSGLPSDRFFAERPEGSVSTLKIQRTQQEDSAVYLCASSSGGGDEQFFGPGTRLTVL.

This clone appeared once. The gene calls are TRBV2 and TRBJ2-1; no definite D call. The CDR3 has 16 residues. V dropped 10 bases and J dropped 1 base, with 20 bases sitting between them. Germline V gene lookup returns CDR1 SNHLY and CDR2 FYNNEI. The chain's CDR3 is CATAPLEVISYNEQFF. For the CDR3, the DNA is TGTGCCACCGCCCCCTTAGAGGTGATATCCTACAATGAGCAGTTCTTC.

For the CDR3, the DNA is TGTGCCAGTAACGTACCCCGGATGAACACTGAAGCTTTCTTT. Protein: CASNVPRMNTEAFF. The chain has TRBV19 and TRBJ1-1; D unresolved. Germline CDR1 is LNHDA and CDR2 is SQIVND (reference sequence). The ends were cut back, 7 bases at V and 0 bases at J, with 12 bases in the middle. This CDR3 contains 14 residues.

The V and J genes are TRBV7-6 and TRBJ2-1; TRBD2 is a possible D gene (6 bases). Germline CDR1 reads SGHVS; CDR2 reads FNYEAQ. V shed 2 bases and J shed 0 bases, with 8 bases lying between them. The CDR3 has 15 amino acids. CDR3 coding DNA: TGTGCCAGCAGCTTACCCGGGAGCTCCTACAATGAGCAGTTCTTC. This gives the protein CASSLPGSSYNEQFF.

This chain links TRBV7-3 with TRBJ2-1; 8 bases are shared with TRBD1. The CDR3 contains 17 residues. The J segment lost 2 bases and the V segment lost 3 bases, leaving 9 bases of the junction unmatched. Per the germline V gene, CDR1 is SGHTA and CDR2 is FQGTGA. The CDR3 DNA is TGTGCCAGCAGCTTTGGACAGGGCCAACCGACCTACAATGAGCAGTTCTTC. Protein product: CASSFGQGQPTYNEQFF.

The genes are TRBV9 and TRBJ1-2, with 12 positions matching TRBD1. The CDR3 has 15 amino acids. V dropped 3 bases and J dropped 2; count of bases not matched to a gene: 2. Looked up from germline, CDR1 is SGDLS and CDR2 is YYNGEE. CDR3 residues: CASSAGTGGNYGYTF. As DNA, the CDR3 is TGTGCCAGCAGCGCCGGGACAGGGGGCAACTATGGCTACACCTTC.

The J gene is TRBJ2-7, the V gene TRBV7-9; tentatively, D is TRBD2 (6 bases). Trimming left V 4 bases short and J 2 bases short, with 18 bases between. CDR1 and CDR2 (germline): SEHNR, FQNEAQ (reference sequence). The CDR3 is made up of 16 amino acids. CDR3 region: CASSSPWDGSTYEQYF. The CDR3 DNA is TGTGCCAGCAGCTCCCCCTGGGACGGGAGCACCTACGAGCAGTACTTC.

The J gene is TRBJ2-6, the V gene TRBV2; D call uncertain. V lost 5 bases and J 4 bases, leaving 6 bases between the germline ends. This CDR3 is built from 13 residues. Per germline, CDR1 SNHLY and CDR2 FYNNEI. The CDR3 here is CASSPEGANVLTF. In nucleotides, the CDR3 is TGTGCCAGCAGTCCAGAAGGGGCCAACGTCCTGACTTTC.

This chain joins TRBV27 and TRBJ1-2; TRBD1 matches at 9 bases. V trimming: 6 bases; J trimming: 5 bases; junction bases outside the gene matches: 7. The CDR3 is 14 amino acids. Germline assignment: CDR1 MNHEY and CDR2 SMNVEV (reference sequence). The chain's CDR3 is CASSMTGGRYGYTF. The DNA of the CDR3 is TGTGCCAGCAGCATGACAGGGGGGCGATATGGCTACACCTTC.

The gene calls are TRBV7-6 and TRBJ2-5; 8 bases agree with TRBD1. Germline loops: CDR1 SGHVS, CDR2 FNYEAQ. CDR3 length: 18 amino acids. V shed 5 bases and J 1 base; nucleotides not matched to a gene: 15. The CDR3 bases are TGTGCCAGCAGCCCCGACAGGGGCCTCAATACCCTCCAAGAGACCCAGTACTTC. This translates into CASSPDRGLNTLQETQYF.

The rearrangement joins TRBV6-5 to TRBJ2-1, with D possibly being TRBD2 (6 bases). The CDR3 length is 14 residues. Trimming took 5 bases from V and 4 from J, leaving 12 bases between them. The germline V gene encodes CDR1 MNHEY and CDR2 SVGAGI. CDR3 sequence: CASSAQGGYNEQFF. DNA for the CDR3: TGTGCCAGCAGTGCCCAAGGAGGGTACAATGAGCAGTTCTTC.

The J gene is TRBJ1-6, the V gene TRBV13; D uncertain. CDR3 length: 16 residues. V was clipped by 0 bases and J by 4 bases, with 10 bases between them. Germline assignment: CDR1 PRHDT and CDR2 FYEKMQ (reference sequence). The CDR3 bases are TGTGCCAGCAGCTTAGGCTCGGGCCGTTATAATTCACCCCTCCACTTT. Translation gives CASSLGSGRYNSPLHF.

The chain joins TRBV29-1 to TRBJ1-2, with D perhaps TRBD1 (6 bases). The CDR3 covers 11 residues. V was pared by 7 bases and J by 2 bases, with 8 bases between. Looked up from germline, CDR1 is SQVTM and CDR2 is ANQGSEA. The CDR3 nucleotides are TGCAGCGGTACAGGGAACTATGGCTACACCTTC. Protein sequence: CSGTGNYGYTF.

The V gene is TRBV15, the J gene TRBJ2-7, with D uncertain. V was trimmed by 1 base and J by 0 bases, leaving 1 base between them. The V gene's germline CDR1 is LNHNV and CDR2 YYDKDF (reference sequence). The CDR3 is 12 amino acids. This CDR3 reads CATSRASYEQYF. DNA of the CDR3: TGTGCCACCAGCAGAGCCTCCTACGAGCAGTACTTC. Full variable domain (outside the CDR3, taken from reference TRBV15 and TRBJ2-7): DAMVIQNPRYQVTQFGKPVTLSCSQTLNHNVMYWYQQKSSQAPKLLFHYYDKDFNNEADTPDNFQSRRPNTSFCFLDIRSPGLGDTAMYLCATSRASYEQYFGPGTRLTVT.

The chain uses TRBV25-1 and TRBJ2-1; D may be TRBD2 (5 bases). Trimming took off 1 base at V and 5 bases at J, with 21 bases between the two ends. CDR1 and CDR2 (germline): MGHDK, SYGVNS. The CDR3 loop spans 18 amino acids. This chain's CDR3 is CASSEFRRETSPHNEQFF. As DNA, the CDR3 is TGTGCCAGCAGTGAATTCAGACGGGAAACTTCCCCACACAATGAGCAGTTCTTC.

CDR3: CASSLARVNEQFF. The CDR3 coding sequence is TGTGCCAGCAGCTTAGCGCGGGTCAATGAGCAGTTCTTC. The chain uses TRBV7-2 and TRBJ2-1, with D possibly matching TRBD2 (5 bases). With 0 bases removed from V and 6 bases from J, the gap between germline ends came to 6 bases. The CDR3 is made up of 13 amino acids. CDR1 and CDR2 from the germline V gene are SGHTA and FQGNSA. Based on the CDR3 plus reference TRBV7-2 and TRBJ2-1, the full variable domain is GAGVSQSPSNKVTEKGKDVELRCDPISGHTALYWYRQSLGQGLEFLIYFQGNSAPDKSGLPSDRFSAERTGGSVSTLTIQRTQQEDSAVYLCASSLARVNEQFFGPGTRLTVL.